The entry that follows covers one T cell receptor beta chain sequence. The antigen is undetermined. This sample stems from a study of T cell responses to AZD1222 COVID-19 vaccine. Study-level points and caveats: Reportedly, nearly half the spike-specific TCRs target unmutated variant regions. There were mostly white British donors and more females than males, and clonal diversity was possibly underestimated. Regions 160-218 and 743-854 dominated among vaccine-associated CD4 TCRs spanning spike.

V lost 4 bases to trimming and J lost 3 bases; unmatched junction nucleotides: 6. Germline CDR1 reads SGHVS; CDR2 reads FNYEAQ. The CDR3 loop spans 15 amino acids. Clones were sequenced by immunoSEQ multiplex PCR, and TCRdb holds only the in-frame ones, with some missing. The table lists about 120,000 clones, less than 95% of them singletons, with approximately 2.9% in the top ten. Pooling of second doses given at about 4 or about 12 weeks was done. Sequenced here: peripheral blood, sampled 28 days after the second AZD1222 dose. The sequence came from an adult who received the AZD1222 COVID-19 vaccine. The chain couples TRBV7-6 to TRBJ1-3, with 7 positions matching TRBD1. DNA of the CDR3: TGTGCCAGCAGCTCTAGACAGGGTTTTGGAAACACCATATATTTT. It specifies CASSSRQGFGNTIYF.